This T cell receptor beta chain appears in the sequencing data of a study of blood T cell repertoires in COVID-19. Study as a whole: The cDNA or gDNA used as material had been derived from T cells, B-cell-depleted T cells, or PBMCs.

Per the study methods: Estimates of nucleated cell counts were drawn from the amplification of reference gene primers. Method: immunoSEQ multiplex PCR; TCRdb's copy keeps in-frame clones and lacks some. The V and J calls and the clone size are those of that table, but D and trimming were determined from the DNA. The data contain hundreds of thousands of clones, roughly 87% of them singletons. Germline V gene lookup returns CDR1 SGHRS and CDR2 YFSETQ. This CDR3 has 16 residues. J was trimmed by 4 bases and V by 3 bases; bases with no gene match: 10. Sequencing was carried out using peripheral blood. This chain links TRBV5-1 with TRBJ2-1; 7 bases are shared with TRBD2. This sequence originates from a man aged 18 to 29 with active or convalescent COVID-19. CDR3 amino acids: CASSSTRLAAYNEQFF. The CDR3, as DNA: TGCGCCAGCAGCTCAACGCGACTAGCTGCTTACAATGAGCAGTTCTTC.